Sequencing of this T cell receptor (beta chain) was carried out in a study of blood T cells in healthy people across ages. Study background: There was about one barcoded beta molecule captured by template switching per two T cells.

The individuals who served as donors were healthy Caucasians living in Russia, aged roughly 6 to 90. Primed by a sample-barcoded 5' primer and a J-beta primer mix, a second PCR proceeded for 7 to 11 cycles. Each cDNA molecule, via a template-switch adaptor with 12 random nucleotides, was tagged. MiXCR was run by TCRdb on the 5' RACE reads, yielding one entry per CDR3 protein. Among over 600,000 distinct CDR3 sequences listed, roughly three fifths were seen once. The specimen sequenced was blood. The origin of this receptor is a man aged 40-49 years in good health.

The CDR3 is CASRGIGFNQPQHF. The CDR3 bases are TGTGCCAGCAGGGGGATCGGATTTAACCAGCCCCAGCATTTT. V usage is TRBV6-1 and J usage is TRBJ1-5; D ambiguous. This CDR3 has 14 residues. The V gene's germline CDR1 is MNHNS and CDR2 SASEGT. V was trimmed by 6 bases and J by 7 bases, leaving 16 bases between them.